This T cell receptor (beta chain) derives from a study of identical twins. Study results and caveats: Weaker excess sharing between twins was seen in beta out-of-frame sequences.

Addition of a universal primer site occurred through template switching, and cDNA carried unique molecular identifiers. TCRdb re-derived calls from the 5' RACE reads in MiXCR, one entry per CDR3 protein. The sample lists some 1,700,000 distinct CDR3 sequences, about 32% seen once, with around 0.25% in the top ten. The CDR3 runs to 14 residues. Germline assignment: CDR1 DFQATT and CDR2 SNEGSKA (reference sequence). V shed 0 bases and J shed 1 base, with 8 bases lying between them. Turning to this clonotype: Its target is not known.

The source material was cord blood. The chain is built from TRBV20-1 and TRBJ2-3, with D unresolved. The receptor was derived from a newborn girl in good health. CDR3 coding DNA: TGCAGTGCTAGAGAGGCCTGGCGCACAGATACGCAGTATTTT. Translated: CSAREAWRTDTQYF.